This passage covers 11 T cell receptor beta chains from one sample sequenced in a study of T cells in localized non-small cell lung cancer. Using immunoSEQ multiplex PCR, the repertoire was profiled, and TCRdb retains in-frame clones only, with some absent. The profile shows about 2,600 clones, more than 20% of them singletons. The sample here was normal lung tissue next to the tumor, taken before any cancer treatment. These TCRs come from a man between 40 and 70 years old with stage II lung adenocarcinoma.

Written as DNA, the CDR3 is TGCAGCGTTCCAGCCGCGAACACCGGGGAGCTGTTTTTT. It yields the protein CSVPAANTGELFF. The rearrangement joins TRBV29-1 to TRBJ2-2; D uncertain. Trimming shortened V by 5 bases and J by 0 bases, and 7 bases separated the two germline ends. Germline-derived CDR1 and CDR2 are SQVTM and ANQGSEA. The CDR3 totals 13 residues.

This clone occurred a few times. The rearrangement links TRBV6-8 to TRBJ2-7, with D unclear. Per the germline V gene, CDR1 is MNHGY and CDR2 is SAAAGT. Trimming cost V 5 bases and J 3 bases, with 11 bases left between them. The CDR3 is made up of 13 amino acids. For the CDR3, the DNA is TGTGCCAGCAGTCCCGGCTCCAACTACGAGCAGTACGTC. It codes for CASSPGSNYEQYV.

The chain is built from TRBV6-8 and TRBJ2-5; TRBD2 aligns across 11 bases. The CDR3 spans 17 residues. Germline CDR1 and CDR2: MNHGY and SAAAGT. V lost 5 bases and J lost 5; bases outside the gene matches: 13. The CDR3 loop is CASSEIFLAGGRETQYF. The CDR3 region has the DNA TGTGCCAGCAGTGAGATATTTCTAGCGGGGGGACGGGAGACCCAGTACTTC.

In DNA, the CDR3 is TGTGCCAGCAGTTACAGTGCTAGCACAGATACGCAGTATTTT. Translating gives CASSYSASTDTQYF. This chain connects TRBV9 to TRBJ2-3; D is unresolved. CDR1 SGDLS and CDR2 YYNGEE come from the germline V gene. Trimming cost V 5 bases and J 0 bases, with 10 bases left between them. The CDR3 has 14 amino acids.

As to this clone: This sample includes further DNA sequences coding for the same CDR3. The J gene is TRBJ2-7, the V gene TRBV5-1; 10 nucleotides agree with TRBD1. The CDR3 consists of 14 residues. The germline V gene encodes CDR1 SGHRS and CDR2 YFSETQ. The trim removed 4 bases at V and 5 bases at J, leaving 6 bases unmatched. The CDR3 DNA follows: TGCGCCAGCAGCCTGACAGGGGGCAGCCACGAGCAGTACTTC. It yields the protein CASSLTGGSHEQYF.

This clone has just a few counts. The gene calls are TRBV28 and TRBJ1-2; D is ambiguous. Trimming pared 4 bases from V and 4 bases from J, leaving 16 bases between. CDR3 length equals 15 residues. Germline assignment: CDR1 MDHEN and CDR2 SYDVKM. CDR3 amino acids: CASSSQKGLFYGYTF. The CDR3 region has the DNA TGTGCCAGCAGTTCACAAAAGGGTTTATTCTATGGCTACACCTTC.

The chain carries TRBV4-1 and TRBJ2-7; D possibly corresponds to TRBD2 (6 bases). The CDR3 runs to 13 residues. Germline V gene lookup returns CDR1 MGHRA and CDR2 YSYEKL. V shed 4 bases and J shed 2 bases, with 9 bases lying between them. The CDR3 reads CASSPPGAYEQYF. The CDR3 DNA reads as TGCGCCAGCAGCCCCCCGGGAGCCTACGAGCAGTACTTC.

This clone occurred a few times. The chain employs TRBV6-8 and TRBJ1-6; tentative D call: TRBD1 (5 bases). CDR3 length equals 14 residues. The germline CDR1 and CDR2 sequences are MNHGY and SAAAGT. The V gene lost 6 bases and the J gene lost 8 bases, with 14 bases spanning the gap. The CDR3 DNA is TGTGCCAGCAGCCTAATAGAAGGGGATTCACCCCTCCACTTT. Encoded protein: CASSLIEGDSPLHF.

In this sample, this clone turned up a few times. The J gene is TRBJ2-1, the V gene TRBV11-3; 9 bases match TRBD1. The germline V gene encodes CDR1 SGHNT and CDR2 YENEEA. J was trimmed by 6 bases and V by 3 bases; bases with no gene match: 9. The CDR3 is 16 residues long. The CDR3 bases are TGTGCCAGCAGCTTGGACTTGGGACAGGGTAGCAATGAGCAGTTCTTC. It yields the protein CASSLDLGQGSNEQFF.

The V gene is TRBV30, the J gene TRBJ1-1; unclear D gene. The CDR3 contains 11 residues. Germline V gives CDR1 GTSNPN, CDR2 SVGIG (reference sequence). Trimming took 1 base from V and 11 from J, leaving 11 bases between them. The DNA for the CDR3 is TGTGCCTGGAGTGGAAATGGGGAGGCTTTCTTT. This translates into CAWSGNGEAFF.

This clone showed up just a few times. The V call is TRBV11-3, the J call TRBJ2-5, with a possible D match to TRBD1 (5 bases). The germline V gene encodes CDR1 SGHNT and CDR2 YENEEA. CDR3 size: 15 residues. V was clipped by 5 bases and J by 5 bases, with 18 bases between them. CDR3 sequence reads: CASSPRGAVPETQYF. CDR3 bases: TGTGCCAGCAGCCCAAGGGGCGCCGTCCCGGAGACCCAGTACTTC.